The rows below give T cell receptor beta chains drawn from one sample of a study of blood T cell repertoires in COVID-19. Measured with immunoSEQ multiplex PCR; TCRdb has only the in-frame clones, and not every one. The table shows 180,000 or so clones, with more than 70% occurring only once. Sequencing was done on a sample of PBMCs or T cells enriched from blood (not recorded which). The receptors stem from a man in his forties with acute COVID-19. Both conserved end residues are part of each CDR3. D genes are given only for firm matches. Some rows mark clone size as missing; the rest say once, few, many or name a class of expanded clone.

V gene	D gene	clone size	J gene	CDR3 protein	CDR3 DNA
TRBV27	TRBD1	NA	TRBJ1-6	CASSFETGGSPLHF	TGTGCCAGCAGTTTCGAGACAGGGGGTTCACCCCTCCACTTT
TRBV7-6	TRBD1	NA	TRBJ1-6	CASSLRTGNSPLHF	TGTGCCAGCAGCTTAAGGACAGGGAATTCACCCCTCCACTTT
TRBV6-5	NA	NA	TRBJ2-1	CASSSRTDNEQFF	TGTGCCAGCAGTTCCCGGACTGATAATGAGCAGTTCTTC
TRBV11-2	NA	NA	TRBJ1-4	CASSLYSGPALKLFF	TGTGCCAGCAGCTTATACTCAGGGCCCGCCTTAAAACTGTTTTTT
TRBV2	TRBD1	NA	TRBJ1-2	CASSEQGDGYTF	TGTGCCAGCAGTGAACAGGGGGATGGCTACACCTTC
TRBV5-1	NA	once	TRBJ2-2	CASSLGLRANTGELFF	TGCGCCAGCAGCTTGGGTCTGAGGGCCAACACCGGGGAGCTGTTTTTT
TRBV3-1/TRBV3-2	NA	NA	TRBJ2-7	CASSQGAAFYEQYF	TGTGCCAGCAGCCAGGGGGCCGCGTTTTACGAGCAGTACTTC
TRBV9	TRBD2	NA	TRBJ2-2	CASSVRLALNTGELFF	TGTGCCAGCAGCGTAAGACTAGCGCTGAACACCGGGGAGCTGTTTTTT
TRBV6-5	NA	NA	TRBJ1-5	CASSSLTAHSNQPQHF	TGTGCCAGCAGTTCCCTGACAGCACATAGCAATCAGCCCCAGCATTTT
TRBV6-5	NA	NA	TRBJ1-1	CASPGSTEAFF	TGTGCCAGCCCCGGGAGCACTGAAGCTTTCTTT
TRBV29-1	NA	NA	TRBJ2-2	CSVGRGNTGELFF	TGCAGCGTTGGCAGGGGAAACACCGGGGAGCTGTTTTTT
TRBV28	NA	NA	TRBJ2-7	CASSSGVRYYEQYF	TGTGCCAGCAGTTCGGGTGTGCGCTACTACGAGCAGTACTTC
TRBV27	TRBD1	NA	TRBJ2-5	CASSFLGTEETQYF	TGTGCCAGCAGTTTTTTAGGGACAGAAGAGACCCAGTACTTC
TRBV7-9	TRBD2	NA	TRBJ2-3	CASSITSGKGTDTQYF	TGTGCCAGCAGCATCACTAGCGGGAAGGGCACAGATACGCAGTATTTT
TRBV3-1/TRBV3-2	TRBD1	NA	TRBJ2-7	CASSQGQGGFAQYF	TGTGCCAGCAGCCAAGGACAGGGGGGGTTCGCGCAGTACTTC
TRBV19	NA	once	TRBJ1-4	CASKAGQNSEKLFF	TGTGCCAGTAAAGCGGGTCAGAACAGTGAAAAACTGTTTTTT
TRBV27	NA	NA	TRBJ2-4	CASSSRRSRDIQYF	TGTGCCAGCAGTTCTAGACGAAGTCGAGACATTCAGTACTTC